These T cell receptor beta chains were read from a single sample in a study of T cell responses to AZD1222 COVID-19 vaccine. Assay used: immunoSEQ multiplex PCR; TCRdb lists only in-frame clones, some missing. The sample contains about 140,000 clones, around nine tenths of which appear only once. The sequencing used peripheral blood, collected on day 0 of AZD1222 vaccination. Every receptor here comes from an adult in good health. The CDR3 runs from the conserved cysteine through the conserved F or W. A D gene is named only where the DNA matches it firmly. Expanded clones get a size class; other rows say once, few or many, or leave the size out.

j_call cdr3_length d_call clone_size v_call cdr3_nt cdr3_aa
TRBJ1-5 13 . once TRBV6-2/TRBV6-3 TGTGCCAGCAGTTACTCGGGCCCCCAGCCCCAGCATTTT CASSYSGPQPQHF
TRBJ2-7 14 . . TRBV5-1 TGCGCCAGCAGCATAGACAGGCAGACCTACGAGCAGTACTTC CASSIDRQTYEQYF
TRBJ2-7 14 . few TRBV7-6 TGTGCCAGCAGCTTAGACCCAGGGTCCTACGAGCAGTACTTC CASSLDPGSYEQYF
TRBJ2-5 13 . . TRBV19 TGTGCCAGTAGTCGTTGGGGGCAAGAGACCCAGTACTTC CASSRWGQETQYF
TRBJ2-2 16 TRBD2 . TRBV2 TGTGCCAGCAAGGACGGCCTAGCGGAGAACACCGGGGAGCTGTTTTTT CASKDGLAENTGELFF
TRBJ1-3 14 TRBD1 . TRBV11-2 TGTGCCAGCAGCTCAGGGGGCTCTGGAAACACCATATATTTT CASSSGGSGNTIYF
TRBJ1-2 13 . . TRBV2 TGTGCCAGCCAGCCAAGGCGACCTTATGGCTACACCTTC CASQPRRPYGYTF
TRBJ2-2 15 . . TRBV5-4 TGTGCCAGCAGCCCCCGGGACTCAATCACCGGGGAGCTGTTTTTT CASSPRDSITGELFF
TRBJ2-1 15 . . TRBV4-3 TGCGCCAGCAGCCAGGGCCACGAGGATTACAATGAGCAGTTCTTC CASSQGHEDYNEQFF
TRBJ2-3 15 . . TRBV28 TGTGCCAGCAGTCCACCTAGGGGTCCCACAGATACGCAGTATTTT CASSPPRGPTDTQYF
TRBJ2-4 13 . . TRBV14 TGTGCCAGCAGCCCCCGCCGGACGGGCATTCAGTACTTC CASSPRRTGIQYF
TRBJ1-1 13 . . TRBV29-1 TGCAGCGCCACCGGGACATTGAACACTGAAGCTTTCTTT CSATGTLNTEAFF
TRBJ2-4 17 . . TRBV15 TGTGCCACCAGCAGAGCCACAGGCGCGAGGGGCAAAAACATTCAGTACTTC CATSRATGARGKNIQYF
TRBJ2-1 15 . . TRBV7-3 TGTGCCAGCAGCTTCGGGGACCCCGTTCCCAATGAGCAGTTCTTC CASSFGDPVPNEQFF
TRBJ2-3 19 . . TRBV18 TGTGCCAGCTCACCAGGGTTTCTACAGGACGACTTTAGCACAGATACGCAGTATTTT CASSPGFLQDDFSTDTQYF
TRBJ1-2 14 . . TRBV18 TGTGCCAGCTCACCAGGCCTGGGGGACTATGGCTACACCTTC CASSPGLGDYGYTF
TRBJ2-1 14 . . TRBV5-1 TGCGCCAGCAGCTTGTTGGAGGGGAGAACGGAGCAGTTCTTC CASSLLEGRTEQFF
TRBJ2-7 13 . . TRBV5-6 TGTGCCAGCAGCAACAGGGTCTCCTACGAGCAGTACTTC CASSNRVSYEQYF
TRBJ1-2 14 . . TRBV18 TGTGCCAGCTCAGCCTTCGGTGGCGGCTATGGCTACACCTTC CASSAFGGGYGYTF
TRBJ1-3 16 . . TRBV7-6 TGTGCCAGCAGCTTATTGCAAGGGACCTCTGGAAACACCATATATTTT CASSLLQGTSGNTIYF
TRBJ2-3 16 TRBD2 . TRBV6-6 TGTGCCAGCAGGCTACTAGCGGGAGACCCCACAGATACGCAGTATTTT CASRLLAGDPTDTQYF
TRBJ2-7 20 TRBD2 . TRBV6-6 TGTGCCAGCAGCAACCGAAGACTGTCGATTAGCGGGAGGTCCATCTACGAGCAGTACTTC CASSNRRLSISGRSIYEQYF
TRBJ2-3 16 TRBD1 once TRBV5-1 TGCGCCAGCAGCTTCCTCGCGGGACAGGGGCCAGATACGCAGTATTTT CASSFLAGQGPDTQYF
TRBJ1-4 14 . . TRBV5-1 TGCGCCAGCAGTCGCGGGGGCTCTAATGAAAAACTGTTTTTT CASSRGGSNEKLFF
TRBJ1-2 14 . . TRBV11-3 TGTGCCAGCAGCTCCTTGGGGGGGAGGGATGGCTACACCTTC CASSSLGGRDGYTF
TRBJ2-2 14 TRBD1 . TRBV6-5 TGTGCCAGAGACAGGGGCCTGAACACCGGGGAGCTGTTTTTT CARDRGLNTGELFF
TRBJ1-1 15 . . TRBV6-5 TGTGCCAGCAGTTACGACTTCGGGGTCGGGACTGAAGCTTTCTTT CASSYDFGVGTEAFF
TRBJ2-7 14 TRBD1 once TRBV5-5 TGTGCCAGCAGCCTGGGACAGGGTCCCTACGAGCAGTACTTC CASSLGQGPYEQYF